What follows are 15 T cell receptor beta chains derived from one specimen sequenced in a study of T cell responses to AZD1222 COVID-19 vaccine. Here immunoSEQ multiplex PCR was the method, and the copy in TCRdb shows in-frame clones only, minus some. This sample carries 150,000 to 200,000 clones, over 90% of them seen once, and the ten largest clones take about 2.5%. Sequenced material: peripheral blood, taken on day 0 of AZD1222 vaccination. These receptors came from an adult in good health.

V is TRBV11-3 and J is TRBJ2-3, with 7 bases that match TRBD2. The CDR3 contains 12 residues. The germline V gene has CDR1 SGHNT and CDR2 YENEEA. The CDR3 sequence is CASRGEADTQYF. In DNA, the CDR3 is TGTGCAAGCCGGGGGGAGGCAGATACGCAGTATTTT.

V and J are TRBV27 and TRBJ1-6, with D perhaps TRBD1 (5 bases). This CDR3 has 14 residues. Germline CDR1 and CDR2: MNHEY and SMNVEV (reference sequence). Trimming shortened V by 4 bases and J by 6 bases, and 10 bases separated the two germline ends. Here the CDR3 reads CASSWGVSNSPLHF. In DNA, the CDR3 is TGTGCCAGCAGTTGGGGGGTGAGTAATTCACCCCTCCACTTT.

V gene TRBV7-2 combines with J gene TRBJ1-2, with unresolved D. The CDR3 is 13 residues long. Germline CDR1 SGHTA, CDR2 FQGNSA. Trimming pared 1 base from V and 2 bases from J, leaving 5 bases between. As DNA, the CDR3 is TGTGCCAGCAGCTTAGGGGAAAACTATGGCTACACCTTC. Its protein product is CASSLGENYGYTF.

This clone was recorded a few times. The rearrangement joins TRBV6-5 to TRBJ1-2, with 8 nucleotides matching TRBD1. Germline V gene sequence: CDR1 MNHEY, CDR2 SVGAGI. The CDR3 loop spans 13 amino acids. Trimming cost V 4 bases and J 4 bases; bases outside gene matches: 2. The CDR3 DNA is TGTGCCAGCAGTTTCGGGACAGGCTATGGCTACACCTTC. It codes for CASSFGTGYGYTF.

On this clone itself: An end of the junction differs from the germline gene, which may be a read error. This chain joins TRBV7-2 and TRBJ1-5, with D possibly being TRBD1 (6 bases). The CDR3 is 13 residues long. Germline CDR1 and CDR2: SGHTA and FQGNSA. CDR3 bases: TGTGCCACCGGTGGGGGGGGCAAGCAGCCCCAGCATTTT. Its translation: CATGGGGKQPQHF. Variable domain in full (rest from reference TRBV7-2 and TRBJ1-5): GAGVSQSPSNKVTEKGKDVELRCDPISGHTALYWYRQSLGQGLEFLIYFQGNSAPDKSGLPSDRFSAERTGGSVSTLTIQRTQQEDSAVYLCATGGGGKQPQHFGDGTRLSIL.

The rearrangement joins TRBV9 to TRBJ2-2; 8 nucleotides match TRBD2. The germline V gene has CDR1 SGDLS and CDR2 YYNGEE. This CDR3 comprises 16 residues. V lost 0 bases to trimming and J lost 5 bases; unmatched junction nucleotides: 6. CDR3 loop: CASSVDPGGVTGELFF. The CDR3 DNA follows: TGTGCCAGCAGCGTAGATCCGGGAGGGGTGACCGGGGAGCTGTTTTTT.

The J gene is TRBJ2-4, the V gene TRBV12-5; 12 nucleotides agree with TRBD2. V lost 0 bases, J lost 9 bases, and 9 bases stayed unmatched. This CDR3 spans 17 amino acids. Germline V gives CDR1 LGHNT, CDR2 FRNRAP. In DNA form, the CDR3 reads TGTGCTAGTGGTTTGGTAGCTAGCGGGAGGGCCCCGAGCATTCAGTACTTC. Translation gives CASGLVASGRAPSIQYF. The entire variable domain, with the rest obtained from reference TRBV12-5 and TRBJ2-4, is as follows: DARVTQTPRHKVTEMGQEVTMRCQPILGHNTVFWYRQTMMQGLELLAYFRNRAPLDDSGMPKDRFSAEMPDATLATLKIQPSEPRDSAVYFCASGLVASGRAPSIQYFGAGTRLSVL.

This chain uses TRBV5-5 with TRBJ1-5; D unresolved. The V gene lost 5 bases and the J gene lost 6 bases, with 12 bases spanning the gap. Germline V gene lookup returns CDR1 SGHKS and CDR2 YYEKEE (reference sequence). CDR3 length: 13 residues. The CDR3 sequence: CASREMVGQPQHF. CDR3 coding DNA: TGTGCCAGCAGAGAGATGGTGGGTCAGCCCCAGCATTTT.

V gene TRBV5-8 combines with J gene TRBJ1-2; no firm D call. V was cut by 0 bases and J by 8 bases, with 11 bases left in between. This CDR3 spans 13 amino acids. Germline V gene lookup returns CDR1 SGHTS and CDR2 YDEGEE. CDR3 region: CASSLDSAAGYTF. The CDR3 DNA reads as TGTGCCAGCAGCTTGGACAGCGCGGCGGGCTACACCTTC.

The CDR3 bases are TGTGCCAGCAGCCCTGGGACTAGCGGGGGCGGGGAGCTGTTTTTT. Its translation is CASSPGTSGGGELFF. The chain uses TRBV3-1 (or the pseudogene TRBV3-2) and TRBJ2-2, with 14 bases that match TRBD2. This CDR3 is 15 amino acids long. Looked up from germline, CDR1 is LGHDT and CDR2 is YNNKEL (reference sequence). Trimming removed 4 bases from V and 7 bases from J; junction bases left unmatched: 2.

The J gene is TRBJ2-2, the V gene TRBV3-1 (or the pseudogene TRBV3-2); no clear D. Germline CDR1 is LGHDT and CDR2 is YNNKEL (reference sequence). V lost 2 bases, J lost 1 base, and 8 bases lay in between. The CDR3 totals 15 residues. The CDR3 region is CASSQRYLNTGELFF. The CDR3 DNA is TGTGCCAGCAGCCAACGATACTTGAACACCGGGGAGCTGTTTTTT.

This clone was counted once. The rearrangement joins TRBV7-6 to TRBJ2-7; unclear D gene. The CDR3 has 12 residues. Germline V CDR1 and CDR2: SGHVS, FNYEAQ. V lost 5 bases and J lost 6, with 11 bases in between. The CDR3 here is CASSQTRGEQYF. CDR3 coding DNA: TGTGCCAGCAGCCAGACCCGTGGCGAGCAGTACTTC.

The rearrangement links TRBV11-1 to TRBJ2-7; D is perhaps TRBD2 (6 bases). The germline gives CDR1 SGHAT, CDR2 FQDESV (reference sequence). The CDR3 runs 13 residues. V lost 2 bases to trimming and J lost 3 bases, with 8 bases between them. The CDR3 protein is CASSLSGVYEQYF. The CDR3, as DNA: TGTGCCAGCAGCTTATCGGGGGTCTACGAGCAGTACTTC.

The CDR3, as DNA: TGTGCCTGGAGTGTAATGCTAGCGGGAGCGGGTGATACGCAGTATTTT. Translating it yields CAWSVMLAGAGDTQYF. The chain joins TRBV30 to TRBJ2-3; 10 bases align to TRBD2. The germline V gene has CDR1 GTSNPN and CDR2 SVGIG (reference sequence). The CDR3 runs 16 residues. Unmatched junction bases numbered 9, after V lost 0 bases and J lost 6 bases.

V gene TRBV20-1 combines with J gene TRBJ2-5; 8 bases fit TRBD2. Per germline, CDR1 DFQATT and CDR2 SNEGSKA (reference sequence). V gave up 3 bases and J gave up 5 bases; unmatched junction bases: 14. The CDR3 runs 16 residues. In DNA form, the CDR3 reads TGCAGTGCTAGTCGGTCTTCCGGGAGGGTGAGGGAGACCCAGTACTTC. This encodes CSASRSSGRVRETQYF.